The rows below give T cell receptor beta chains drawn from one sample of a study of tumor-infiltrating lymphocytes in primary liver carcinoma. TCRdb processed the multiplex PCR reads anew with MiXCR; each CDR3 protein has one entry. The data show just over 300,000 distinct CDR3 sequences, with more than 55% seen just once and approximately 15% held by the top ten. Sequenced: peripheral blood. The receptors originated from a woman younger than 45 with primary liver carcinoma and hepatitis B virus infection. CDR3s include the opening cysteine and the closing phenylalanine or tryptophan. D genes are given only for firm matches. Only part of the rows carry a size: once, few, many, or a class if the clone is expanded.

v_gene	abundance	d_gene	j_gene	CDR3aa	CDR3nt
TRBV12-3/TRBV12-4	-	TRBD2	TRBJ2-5	CASSQLAVYQETQYF	TGTGCCAGCAGTCAACTAGCGGTGTACCAAGAGACCCAGTACTTC
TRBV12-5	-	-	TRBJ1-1	CASGLGIGTTEAFF	TGTGCTAGTGGTTTGGGGATTGGGACCACTGAAGCTTTCTTT
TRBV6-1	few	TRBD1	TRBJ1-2	CASSGGQGIDGYTF	TGTGCCAGCAGTGGAGGACAGGGGATTGATGGCTACACCTTC
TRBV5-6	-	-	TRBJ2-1	CASSLLILYNEQFF	TGTGCCAGCAGCCTACTCATACTGTACAATGAGCAGTTCTTC
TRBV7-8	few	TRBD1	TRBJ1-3	CASSSGGSGNTIYF	TGTGCCAGCAGCTCAGGGGGTTCTGGAAACACCATATATTTT
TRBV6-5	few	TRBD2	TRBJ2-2	CASRGGVNTGELFF	TGTGCCAGCAGGGGGGGGGTAAACACCGGGGAGCTGTTTTTT
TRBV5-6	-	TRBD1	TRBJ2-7	CASSRGQGPHEQYF	TGTGCCAGCAGCCGGGGACAGGGGCCCCACGAGCAGTACTTC
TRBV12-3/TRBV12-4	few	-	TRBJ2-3	CASSPNQWGTDTQYF	TGTGCCAGCAGTCCAAACCAATGGGGCACAGATACGCAGTATTTT
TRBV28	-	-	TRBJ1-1	CASSLVDRKAFF	TGTGCCAGCAGTTTAGTCGACAGGAAAGCTTTCTTT
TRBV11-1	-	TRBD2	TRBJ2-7	CARSSQAGGLYYEQYF	TGTGCCAGAAGCTCTCAAGCGGGAGGGTTGTACTACGAGCAGTACTTC
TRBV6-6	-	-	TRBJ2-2	CASEGYITGELFF	TGTGCCAGCGAGGGCTATATCACCGGGGAGCTGTTTTTT
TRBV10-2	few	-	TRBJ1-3	CASLGNTIYF	TGCGCCAGTCTGGGGAACACCATATATTTT
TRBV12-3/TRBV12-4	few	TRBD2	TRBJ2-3	CASSSTAGGHTDTQYF	TGTGCCAGCAGTTCGACAGCGGGAGGGCATACAGATACGCAGTATTTT
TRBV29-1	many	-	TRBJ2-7	CSVTDSTFLGDEQYF	TGCAGCGTTACTGATTCGACATTTTTAGGGGACGAGCAGTACTTC
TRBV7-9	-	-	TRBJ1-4	CASSTSDFRNEKLFF	TGTGCCAGCAGCACATCTGACTTTCGTAATGAAAAACTGTTTTTT
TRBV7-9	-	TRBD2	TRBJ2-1	CVSSLVGLTSGSEHNEQFF	TGTGTCAGCAGTTTAGTCGGATTGACTAGCGGGAGTGAGCACAATGAGCAGTTCTTC
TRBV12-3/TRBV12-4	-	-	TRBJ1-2	CASGHGAGGYTF	TGTGCCAGCGGCCATGGGGCCGGGGGCTACACCTTC
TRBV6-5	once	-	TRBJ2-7	CATTNAINPYF	TGTGCCACCACTAACGCGATAAACCCGTACTTC
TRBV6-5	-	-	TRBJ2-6	CASMSGGGANVLTF	TGTGCCAGCATGTCAGGGGGGGGGGCCAACGTCCTGACTTTC
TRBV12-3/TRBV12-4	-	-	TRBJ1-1	CASKSGRLSTEAFF	TGTGCCAGCAAGTCCGGCCGGCTGAGCACTGAAGCTTTCTTT
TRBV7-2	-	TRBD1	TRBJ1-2	CASSPSGTGKYGYTF	TGTGCCAGCAGCCCTTCCGGGACAGGGAAATATGGCTACACCTTC
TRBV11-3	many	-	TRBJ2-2	CASSFSGMSTGELFF	TGTGCCAGCAGCTTTTCAGGGATGTCCACCGGGGAGCTGTTTTTT
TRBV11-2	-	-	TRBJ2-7	CASSLEPGDYEQYF	TGTGCTAGCAGCTTAGAACCCGGGGACTACGAGCAGTACTTC
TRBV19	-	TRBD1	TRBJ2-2	CASSDGTGFGGELFF	TGTGCCAGTAGCGACGGGACAGGGTTCGGCGGGGAGCTGTTTTTT
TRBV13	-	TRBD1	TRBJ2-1	CASSPNGQGTVQFF	TGTGCCAGCAGCCCCAACGGACAGGGAACTGTGCAGTTCTTC
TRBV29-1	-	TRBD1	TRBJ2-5	CCVPTGIMETQYF	TGCTGCGTGCCGACAGGGATTATGGAGACCCAGTACTTC
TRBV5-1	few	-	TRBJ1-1	CASSLPGPGTEAFF	TGCGCCAGCAGCTTGCCGGGTCCGGGCACTGAAGCTTTCTTT
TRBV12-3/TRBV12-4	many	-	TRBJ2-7	CASRERDSSYEQYF	TGTGCCAGCAGAGAGCGGGACAGCTCCTACGAGCAGTACTTC
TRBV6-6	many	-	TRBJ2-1	CASSYPTREQFF	TGTGCCAGCAGTTACCCGACCCGGGAGCAGTTCTTC
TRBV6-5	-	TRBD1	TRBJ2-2	CASSEDRTTGELFF	TGTGCCAGCAGTGAGGACAGGACCACCGGTGAGCTGTTTTTT
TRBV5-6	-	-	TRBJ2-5	CASSLHSDQETQYF	TGTGCCAGCAGCTTGCATTCTGATCAAGAGACCCAGTACTTC
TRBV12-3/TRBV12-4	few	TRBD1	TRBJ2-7	CASSISGTGYIEQYF	TGTGCCAGCAGTATTTCCGGGACAGGGTATATCGAGCAGTACTTC
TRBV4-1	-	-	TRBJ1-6	CASSPRGVTYNSPLHF	TGCGCCAGCAGCCCGAGAGGAGTAACCTATAATTCACCCCTCCACTTT
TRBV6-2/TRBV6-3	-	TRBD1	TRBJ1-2	CASSSTGGGNYGYTF	TGTGCCAGCAGTTCTACAGGGGGCGGTAACTATGGCTACACCTTC
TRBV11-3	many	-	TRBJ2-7	CASRPGGASSEQYF	TGTGCCAGCAGACCGGGGGGCGCTTCATCCGAGCAGTACTTC
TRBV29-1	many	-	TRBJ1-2	CSVARESNYGYTF	TGCAGCGTTGCCCGGGAATCAAACTATGGCTACACCTTC
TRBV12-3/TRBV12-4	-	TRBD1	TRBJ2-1	CTSTWGTGQGAVEQFF	TGTACCAGTACTTGGGGTACGGGACAGGGGGCCGTTGAGCAGTTCTTC
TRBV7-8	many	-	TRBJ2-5	CASSLYKETQYF	TGTGCCAGCAGCTTATACAAGGAGACCCAGTACTTC
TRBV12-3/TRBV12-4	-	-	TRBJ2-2	CASSFVPLVGLKNTGELFF	TGTGCCAGCAGTTTCGTCCCTCTAGTGGGATTGAAAAACACCGGGGAGCTGTTTTTT
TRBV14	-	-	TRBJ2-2	CASSQSTQGMRTGELFF	TGTGCCAGCAGCCAATCCACACAGGGTATGAGGACCGGGGAGCTGTTTTTT
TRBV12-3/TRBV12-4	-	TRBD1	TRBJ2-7	CASSPGQGSEQNF	TGTGCCAGCAGTCCGGGACAGGGGTCCGAGCAGAACTTC
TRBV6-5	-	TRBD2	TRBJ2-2	CASSFLAGGDTGELFF	TGTGCCAGCAGCTTCCTAGCGGGGGGAGACACCGGGGAATTGTTTTTT
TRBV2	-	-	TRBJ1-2	CASRENFYGYTF	TGTGCCAGCAGGGAGAATTTCTATGGCTACACCTTC
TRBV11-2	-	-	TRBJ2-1	CASNKRVTTPGNEQFF	TGTGCCAGTAACAAAAGGGTGACTACCCCCGGCAATGAGCAGTTCTTC
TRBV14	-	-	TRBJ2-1	CASSPTQVNNEQFF	TGTGCCAGCAGCCCGACCCAGGTTAACAATGAGCAGTTCTTC
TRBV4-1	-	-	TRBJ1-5	CASSQEGGLGQLQHF	TGCGCCAGCAGCCAAGAGGGAGGGTTGGGTCAGCTCCAGCATTTT
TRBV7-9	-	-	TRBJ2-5	CASRAGSKQETQYF	TGTGCCAGCAGGGCCGGGTCCAAGCAAGAGACCCAGTACTTC
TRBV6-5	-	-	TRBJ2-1	CASSYPENEQFF	TGTGCCAGCAGTTACCCGGAGAATGAACAGTTCTTC
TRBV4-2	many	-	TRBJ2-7	CASSQDGSYSAEQYF	TGTGCCAGCAGCCAGGACGGCAGCTATTCCGCCGAGCAGTACTTC
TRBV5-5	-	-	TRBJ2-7	CASSWVAGIYNEQYF	TGTGCCAGCAGCTGGGTTGCGGGCATTTACAATGAGCAGTACTTC
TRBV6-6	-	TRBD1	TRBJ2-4	CASTKVGQGEQFYF	TGTGCCAGCACTAAGGTGGGACAGGGGGAACAATTCTACTTC
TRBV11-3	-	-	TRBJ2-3	CVSSVEGARTQYF	TGTGTCAGCAGCGTAGAGGGAGCGCGTACGCAGTATTTT
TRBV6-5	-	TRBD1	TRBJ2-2	CASSYFGTGSGELFF	TGTGCCAGCAGTTACTTCGGGACAGGGTCCGGGGAGCTGTTTTTT
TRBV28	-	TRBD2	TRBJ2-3	CASSLAGASSTDTQYF	TGTGCCAGCAGTTTAGCGGGAGCCTCTAGCACAGATACGCAGTATTTT
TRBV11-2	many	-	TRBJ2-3	CASSSPQGGNTQYF	TGTGCCAGCAGCTCTCCTCAGGGAGGAAATACGCAGTATTTT
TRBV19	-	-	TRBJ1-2	CASTSGEGYTF	TGTGCCAGTACCTCCGGGGAAGGCTACACCTTC
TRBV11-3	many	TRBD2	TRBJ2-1	CASSLLREGMGNEQFF	TGTGCCAGCAGCTTGCTACGGGAGGGCATGGGCAATGAGCAGTTCTTC
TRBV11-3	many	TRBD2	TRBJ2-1	CASGSGLHGGEQFF	TGTGCCAGCGGTAGCGGGCTGCACGGGGGTGAGCAGTTCTTC
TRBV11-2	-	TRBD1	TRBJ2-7	CASSYQTGGYYGQCF	TGTGCCAGCAGCTACCAGACAGGGGGTTATTACGGGCAGTGCTTC
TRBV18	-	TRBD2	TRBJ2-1	CASSPASGSNEQFF	TGTGCCAGCTCACCAGCTAGCGGGAGCAATGAGCAGTTCTTC